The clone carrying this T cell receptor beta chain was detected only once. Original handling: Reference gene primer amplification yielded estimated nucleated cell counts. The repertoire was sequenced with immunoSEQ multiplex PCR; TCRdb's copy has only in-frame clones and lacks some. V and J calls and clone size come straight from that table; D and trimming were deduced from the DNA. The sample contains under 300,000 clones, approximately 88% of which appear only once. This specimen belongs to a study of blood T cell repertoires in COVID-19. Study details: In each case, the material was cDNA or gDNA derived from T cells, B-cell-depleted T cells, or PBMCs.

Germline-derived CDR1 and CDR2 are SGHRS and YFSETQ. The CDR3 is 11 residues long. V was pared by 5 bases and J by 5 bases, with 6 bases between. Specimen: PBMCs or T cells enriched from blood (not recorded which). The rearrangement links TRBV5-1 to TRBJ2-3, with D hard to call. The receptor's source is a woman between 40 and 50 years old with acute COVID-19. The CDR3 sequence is CASRFQDTQYF. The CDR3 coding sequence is TGCGCCAGCAGATTCCAAGATACGCAGTATTTT.